A single sample gave rise to the 32 T cell receptor beta chains below, sequenced in a study of T cell responses to AZD1222 COVID-19 vaccine. Sequenced by immunoSEQ multiplex PCR; TCRdb stores in-frame clones only, minus some. The sample has about 200,000 clones, around nine tenths seen once. This specimen was peripheral blood, taken 28 days after the second dose of the MenACWY control vaccine. These TCRs come from an adult who received the MenACWY meningococcal vaccine as a control.

This chain uses TRBV19 with TRBJ2-1; TRBD2 matches 10 bases. CDR3 size: 14 residues. Looked up from germline, CDR1 is LNHDA and CDR2 is SQIVND (reference sequence). With V trimmed by 10 bases and J by 9 bases, 12 bases remained unmatched. The CDR3 reads CATSGASGSGEQFF. CDR3 in DNA: TGTGCCACCTCCGGGGCTAGCGGGAGCGGTGAGCAGTTCTTC.

This clone was observed a single time. V and J are TRBV9 and TRBJ2-5; 7 nucleotides agree with TRBD2. The V gene's germline CDR1 is SGDLS and CDR2 YYNGEE. Trimming cost V 0 bases and J 2 bases; bases outside gene matches: 1. This CDR3 has 14 residues. CDR3 sequence reads: CASSVGDYQETQYF. CDR3 bases: TGTGCCAGCAGCGTAGGGGACTATCAAGAGACCCAGTACTTC.

This sequence joins TRBV20-1 and TRBJ2-7; D remains ambiguous. The V gene's germline CDR1 is DFQATT and CDR2 SNEGSKA (reference sequence). V lost 6 bases, J lost 2 bases, and 8 bases lay in between. The CDR3 length is 11 residues. CDR3 sequence (DNA): TGCAGTGCGCGCAGCGCCTACGAGCAGTACTTC. This codes for CSARSAYEQYF.

V gene TRBV30 combines with J gene TRBJ1-5, with a possible D match to TRBD1 (5 bases). V was shortened by 5 bases and J by 6 bases, with 11 bases between the two germline ends. This CDR3 is 12 amino acids long. The V gene's germline CDR1 is GTSNPN and CDR2 SVGIG (reference sequence). CDR3 nucleotide sequence: TGTGCCTGGGCGGGGCGGGGTCAGCCCCAGCATTTT. Protein sequence: CAWAGRGQPQHF.

This clone showed up just once. The rearrangement joins TRBV6-5 to TRBJ1-1; unclear D gene. V lost 2 bases and J 3 bases, leaving 10 bases between the germline ends. This CDR3 is 14 amino acids long. The germline V gene encodes CDR1 MNHEY and CDR2 SVGAGI. For the CDR3, the DNA is TGTGCCAGCAGTTACCGCCCTTGGGACACTGAAGCTTTCTTT. It encodes CASSYRPWDTEAFF.

The chain has TRBV5-1 and TRBJ2-1; D may be TRBD2 (6 bases). Germline assignment: CDR1 SGHRS and CDR2 YFSETQ. Between the trimmed V and J ends, which lost 0 bases and 4 bases, there was a span of 14 bases. There are 16 residues in the CDR3. CDR3 DNA: TGCGCCAGCAGCTTGGCCGGGTGGGACTCGTACAATGAGCAGTTCTTC. As protein: CASSLAGWDSYNEQFF.

This chain connects TRBV7-2 to TRBJ2-1; 9 bases are a match to TRBD2. The germline V gene encodes CDR1 SGHTA and CDR2 FQGNSA. This CDR3 region has 15 residues. V dropped 1 base and J dropped 7; count of bases not matched to a gene: 5. The CDR3 here is CASSLGGLASNEQFF. CDR3 nucleotides: TGTGCCAGCAGCTTAGGGGGACTAGCTAGTAATGAGCAGTTCTTC.

V and J are TRBV9 and TRBJ2-1; D is unresolved. Germline loops: CDR1 SGDLS, CDR2 YYNGEE. The CDR3 loop spans 16 amino acids. V lost 2 bases to trimming and J lost 5 bases, with 17 bases between them. CDR3 nucleotide sequence: TGTGCCAGCAGCGTCGGGCGTTTAGCCCTCGACAATGAGCAGTTCTTC. It translates to CASSVGRLALDNEQFF.

This clone was seen once. This sequence joins TRBV3-1 (or the pseudogene TRBV3-2) and TRBJ2-3; TRBD2 matches at 7 bases. The ends lost 2 bases at V and 5 bases at J; junction bases unmatched: 4. This CDR3 is 14 amino acids long. The V gene's germline CDR1 is LGHDT and CDR2 YNNKEL (reference sequence). CDR3 nucleotides: TGTGCCAGCAGCCAATTTCCTAGCGGAGATACGCAGTATTTT. It is translated as CASSQFPSGDTQYF.

V is TRBV7-9 and J is TRBJ2-7; TRBD2 matches at 7 bases. The J segment lost 3 bases and the V segment lost 7 bases, leaving 6 bases of the junction unmatched. Germline V CDR1 and CDR2: SEHNR, FQNEAQ (reference sequence). There are 13 residues in the CDR3. The chain's CDR3 is CASTNPGGYEQYF. In DNA, the CDR3 is TGTGCCAGCACCAACCCGGGGGGCTACGAGCAGTACTTC.

The chain recombines TRBV7-6 with TRBJ2-3, with a tentative D call TRBD2 (5 bases). Per germline, CDR1 SGHVS and CDR2 FNYEAQ. CDR3 size: 12 residues. Between the trimmed V and J ends, which lost 4 bases and 5 bases, there was a span of 7 bases. CDR3 residues: CASSSGGDTQYF. The CDR3 coding sequence is TGTGCCAGCAGCTCAGGAGGAGATACGCAGTATTTT.

This clone was observed a single time. The chain links TRBV24-1 to TRBJ2-5, with D unresolved. Germline assignment: CDR1 KGHDR and CDR2 SFDVKD. The CDR3 is 13 residues long. With 1 base removed from V and 5 bases from J, the gap between germline ends came to 7 bases. The CDR3 reads CATSDFRVETQYF. CDR3 DNA: TGTGCCACCAGTGATTTTCGCGTGGAGACCCAGTACTTC.

The chain links TRBV7-9 to TRBJ1-2, with 11 bases fitting TRBD1. J lost 8 bases, V lost 2 bases, and 10 bases had no gene match. The length of the CDR3 is 16 residues. CDR1 is SEHNR and CDR2 is FQNEAQ in the germline V gene (reference sequence). CDR3 protein: CASSLFGQGAFGGYTF. CDR3 nucleotide sequence: TGTGCCAGCAGCTTATTCGGACAGGGGGCTTTCGGAGGCTACACCTTC.

This chain joins TRBV6-5 and TRBJ1-1, with a possible D match to TRBD1 (5 bases). Germline-derived CDR1 and CDR2 are MNHEY and SVGAGI. The CDR3 consists of 13 residues. Trimming took off 8 bases at V and 1 base at J, with 11 bases between the two ends. Here the CDR3 DNA reads TGTGCCAGCGGGGAGACAGCGAACACTGAAGCTTTCTTT. Protein product: CASGETANTEAFF.

The V and J genes are TRBV15 and TRBJ2-3, with D uncertain. The CDR3 sequence is 13 residues long. Germline V lookup: CDR1 LNHNV, CDR2 YYDKDF (reference sequence). The germline V and J ends were trimmed by 1 base and 1 base, with 3 bases remaining between them. The CDR3 region is CATSRVGTDTQYF. The CDR3 DNA sequence: TGTGCCACCAGCAGAGTGGGCACAGATACGCAGTATTTT.

The rearrangement uses TRBV9 and TRBJ1-2, with TRBD1 identical over 8 bases. J lost 2 bases, V lost 7 bases, and 19 bases had no gene match. The CDR3 contains 18 residues. The germline V gene has CDR1 SGDLS and CDR2 YYNGEE. The CDR3 DNA sequence: TGTGCCAGCTCAAGGACGAGCCACGGGACAGGCATCAACTATGGCTACACCTTC. Its translation is CASSRTSHGTGINYGYTF.

This clone has only one observation. This chain joins TRBV30 and TRBJ1-1; D is uncertain. Germline V CDR1 and CDR2: GTSNPN, SVGIG (reference sequence). CDR3 length: 12 residues. V was cut by 4 bases and J by 3 bases, with 9 bases left in between. CDR3 DNA sequence: TGTGCCTGGAACGCAGGCCACACTGAAGCTTTCTTT. This encodes CAWNAGHTEAFF.

The V gene is TRBV19, the J gene TRBJ1-2; 12 bases are a match to TRBD1. The CDR3 runs to 14 residues. V was clipped by 5 bases and J by 7 bases; unmatched bases: 5. Looked up from germline, CDR1 is LNHDA and CDR2 is SQIVND (reference sequence). The CDR3 reads CASSAGTGGSGYTF. Written as DNA, the CDR3 is TGTGCCAGTAGTGCCGGGACAGGGGGCTCTGGCTACACCTTC.

This chain joins TRBV19 and TRBJ1-4; D is possibly TRBD1 (5 bases). The CDR3 is 14 amino acids. Trimming cost V 6 bases and J 1 base, with 9 bases left between them. Germline CDR1 reads LNHDA; CDR2 reads SQIVND (reference sequence). CDR3 sequence reads: CASSRAQTNEKLFF. For the CDR3, the DNA is TGTGCCAGTAGCAGGGCCCAAACTAATGAAAAACTGTTTTTT.

This chain joins TRBV6-5 and TRBJ2-7, with 9 nucleotides matching TRBD1. Losses at the gene ends were 5 bases for V and 0 bases for J; bases not matched to a gene: 2. There are 14 residues in the CDR3. Germline values: CDR1 MNHEY, CDR2 SVGAGI. The CDR3 nucleotides read TGTGCCAGCAGTCTACAGGGGGCCTCCTACGAGCAGTACTTC. Its translation: CASSLQGASYEQYF.

J is TRBJ2-1 and V is TRBV2, with D perhaps TRBD1 (6 bases). CDR3 size: 10 residues. V was shortened by 9 bases and J by 7 bases, with 7 bases between the two germline ends. Germline assignment: CDR1 SNHLY and CDR2 FYNNEI. CDR3 residues: CASQGNEQFF. The CDR3 DNA is TGTGCCAGTCAGGGGAATGAGCAGTTCTTC. Complete variable domain (other parts from reference TRBV2 and TRBJ2-1): EPEVTQTPSHQVTQMGQEVILRCVPISNHLYFYWYRQILGQKVEFLVSFYNNEISEKSEIFDDQFSVERPDGSNFTLKIRSTKLEDSAMYFCASQGNEQFFGPGTRLTVL.

This chain links TRBV21-1 with TRBJ1-4; whether TRBD1, the table's D call, matches the DNA was not checked. TRBV21-1 is a pseudogene segment. The CDR3 consists of 16 residues. The chain's CDR3 is CASSKGAPDSFGKTVF. DNA of the CDR3: TGTGCCAGCAGCAAAGGGGCCCCGGACAGCTTCGGAAAAACTGTTTTT.

This chain uses TRBV9 with TRBJ2-3; the D gene is possibly TRBD1 (8 bases). The V gene lost 3 bases and the J gene lost 4 bases, with 15 bases spanning the gap. The germline V gene has CDR1 SGDLS and CDR2 YYNGEE. This CDR3 region has 15 residues. The CDR3 reads CASSGQGRGADTQYF. The CDR3 DNA sequence: TGTGCCAGCAGCGGACAGGGGAGGGGCGCAGATACGCAGTATTTT.

This clone appeared a single time. V and J are TRBV24-1 and TRBJ2-1; maybe TRBD1 (5 bases). The CDR3 has 16 amino acids. V lost 0 bases, J lost 6 bases, and 14 bases lay in between. Germline V CDR1 and CDR2: KGHDR, SFDVKD. CDR3 DNA: TGTGCCACCAGTGATTTGCGTAGGGGCACCTCCAATGAGCAGTTCTTC. This encodes CATSDLRRGTSNEQFF.

This chain's CDR3 is CASSYSPISDGYTF. DNA for the CDR3: TGTGCCAGCAGTTACTCACCTATCTCGGATGGCTACACCTTC. This rearrangement joins TRBV6-5 to TRBJ1-2; D unresolved. Trimming pared 0 bases from V and 6 bases from J, leaving 11 bases between. The germline CDR1 and CDR2 sequences are MNHEY and SVGAGI. The CDR3 sequence is 14 residues long.

V and J are TRBV10-3 and TRBJ1-1; no clear D. In germline, CDR1 is ENHRY, CDR2 SYGVKD. Trimming stripped 4 bases from V and 3 bases from J, with 6 bases between. This CDR3 comprises 12 residues. CDR3: CAISGAYTEAFF. CDR3 nucleotide sequence: TGTGCCATCAGTGGGGCGTACACTGAAGCTTTCTTT.

The rearrangement uses TRBV30 and TRBJ1-4, with TRBD1 matching over 8 bases. The CDR3 loop spans 16 amino acids. Per the germline V gene, CDR1 is GTSNPN and CDR2 is SVGIG (reference sequence). Trimming took 1 base from V and 7 from J; bases not matched to a gene: 11. CDR3 nucleotide sequence: TGTGCCTGGAGTGATGGACAGGGAAGAGGAAGTGAAAAACTGTTTTTT. Encoded protein: CAWSDGQGRGSEKLFF.

The CDR3 region is CATITSGRDNEQFF. For the CDR3, the DNA is TGTGCCACCATCACTAGCGGGAGAGACAATGAGCAGTTCTTC. The chain combines TRBV28 with TRBJ2-1; 11 bases agree with TRBD2. The CDR3 is 14 residues long. V dropped 10 bases and J dropped 5; count of bases not matched to a gene: 7. CDR1 and CDR2 (germline): MDHEN, SYDVKM.

The chain links TRBV7-9 to TRBJ2-7; D possibly corresponds to TRBD2 (6 bases). The ends were cut back, 0 bases at V and 7 bases at J, with 19 bases in the middle. Germline-derived CDR1 and CDR2 are SEHNR and FQNEAQ (reference sequence). The CDR3 covers 16 residues. CDR3 in DNA: TGTGCCAGCAGCTTAGCCAACCACGGGGGTTTACCTGAGCAGTACTTC. It yields the protein CASSLANHGGLPEQYF.

The chain has TRBV29-1 and TRBJ2-3; weak D call: TRBD2 (5 bases). Germline assignment: CDR1 SQVTM and CDR2 ANQGSEA. CDR3 length equals 12 residues. Trimming removed 5 bases from V and 0 bases from J, with 6 bases in between. The CDR3 DNA follows: TGCAGCGTTAAGCGGAGCACAGATACGCAGTATTTT. Its protein is CSVKRSTDTQYF.

This chain uses TRBV19 with TRBJ1-6, with D unresolved. Germline lookup yields CDR1 LNHDA and CDR2 SQIVND (reference sequence). The CDR3 is 14 amino acids. Trimming removed 8 bases from V and 2 bases from J, with 10 bases in between. The CDR3 is CASGAGPYNSPLHF. In DNA form, the CDR3 reads TGTGCCAGTGGCGCGGGCCCCTATAATTCACCCCTCCACTTT.

This chain connects TRBV12-5 to TRBJ2-7, with a tentative D call TRBD2 (6 bases). This CDR3 is 13 amino acids long. Deletions cut 6 bases from V and 3 bases from J, with 12 bases between. Germline CDR1 reads LGHNT; CDR2 reads FRNRAP. The CDR3 DNA is TGTGCTAGTGGGGGGGGTCAGAACTACGAGCAGTACTTC. The encoded protein is CASGGGQNYEQYF.